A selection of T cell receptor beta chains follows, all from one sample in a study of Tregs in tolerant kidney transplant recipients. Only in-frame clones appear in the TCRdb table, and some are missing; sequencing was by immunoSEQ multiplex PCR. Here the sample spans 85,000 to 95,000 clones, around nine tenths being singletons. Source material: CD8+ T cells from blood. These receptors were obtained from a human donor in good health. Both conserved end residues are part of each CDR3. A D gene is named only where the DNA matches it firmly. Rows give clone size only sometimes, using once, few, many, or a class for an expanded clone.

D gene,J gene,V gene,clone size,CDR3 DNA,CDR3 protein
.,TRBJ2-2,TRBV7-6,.,TGTGCCAGCAGCTTACCTGAGGGGGAACTAAACACCGGGGAGCTGTTTTTT,CASSLPEGELNTGELFF
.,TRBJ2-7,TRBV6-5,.,TGTGCCAGCAGTTACGGGTACGGCTACGAGCAGTACTTC,CASSYGYGYEQYF
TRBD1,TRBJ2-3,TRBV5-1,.,TGCGCCAGCAGCTTCTCGGGACAGAAGTTGGATACGCAGTATTTT,CASSFSGQKLDTQYF
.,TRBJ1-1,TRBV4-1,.,TGCGCCAGCAGCCAAGTTGCCACGCGGACTGAAGCTTTCTTT,CASSQVATRTEAFF
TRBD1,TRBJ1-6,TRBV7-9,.,TGTGCCAGCAGCTTAGGTCCAGGGGGTTTCGATAATTCACCCCTCCACTTT,CASSLGPGGFDNSPLHF
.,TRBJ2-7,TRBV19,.,TGTGCCAGTAGTATAGCCCCAGGGTTTGAGTCCTTCGAGCAGTACTTC,CASSIAPGFESFEQYF
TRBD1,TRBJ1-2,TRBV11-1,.,TGTGCCAGCAGTCCTGGGACAGGGTCGCTAACCTATGGCTACACCTTC,CASSPGTGSLTYGYTF
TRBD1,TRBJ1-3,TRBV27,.,TGTGCCAGCAGTTTATACCAGGGGGGCGGAAACACCATATATTTT,CASSLYQGGGNTIYF
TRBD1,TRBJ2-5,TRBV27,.,TGTGCCAGCAGTTTAGAGGGGGCGGCCTTGGAGACCCAGTACTTC,CASSLEGAALETQYF
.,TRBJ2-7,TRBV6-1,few,TGTGCCAGCACCTCAGGGGCCTACGAGCAGTACTTC,CASTSGAYEQYF
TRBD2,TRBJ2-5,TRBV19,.,TGTGCCAGTAGTAGAACTAGCGGGTCGTACCAAGAGACCCAGTACTTC,CASSRTSGSYQETQYF
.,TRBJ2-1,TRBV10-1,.,TGCGCCAGCAGCGAAGGGGGGAGTAGCTACAATGAGCAGTTCTTC,CASSEGGSSYNEQFF
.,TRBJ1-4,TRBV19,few,TGTGCCAGTAGCACCCTATCTGGCGTCTCCCTGTTTTTT,CASSTLSGVSLFF
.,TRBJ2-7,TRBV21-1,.,TGTGCCAGCAGCAAAGACTGGAGGATTGGGACAGGGGTGCTTTACGAGCAGTACTTC,CASSKDWRIGTGVLYEQYF
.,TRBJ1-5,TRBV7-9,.,TGTGCCAGCAGCCAGGACAGTGACGATCAGCCCCAGCATTTT,CASSQDSDDQPQHF
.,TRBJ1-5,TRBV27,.,TGTGCCAGCAGTTTAGATACCTATCAGCCCCAGCATTTT,CASSLDTYQPQHF
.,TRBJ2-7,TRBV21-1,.,TGTGCCAGCAAAAGCAGGGGCTACTCCTACGAGCAGTACTTC,CASKSRGYSYEQYF
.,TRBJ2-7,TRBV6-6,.,TGTGCCAGCTACTCCGATCCCTACGAGCAGTACTTC,CASYSDPYEQYF
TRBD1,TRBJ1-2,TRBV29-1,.,TGCAGCGTAAGGGGGGAGGGGGCCTATGGCTACACCTTC,CSVRGEGAYGYTF
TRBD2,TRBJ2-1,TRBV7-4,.,TGTGCCAGCAGTGCTAGCGGCCACTACAATGAGCAGTTCTTC,CASSASGHYNEQFF
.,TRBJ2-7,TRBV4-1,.,TGCGCCAGCAGCCCAATTGAGAGCGGCCCCTACGAGCAGTACTTC,CASSPIESGPYEQYF
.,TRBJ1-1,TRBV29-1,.,TGCAGCGTTTACGCACCCGACAGGATCACTGAAGCTTTCTTT,CSVYAPDRITEAFF
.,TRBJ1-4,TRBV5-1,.,TGCGCCAGCAGCTGGGAATACCGACGGGAAAAACTGTTTTTT,CASSWEYRREKLFF
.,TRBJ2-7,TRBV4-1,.,TGCGCCAGCAGCCAAGGGCAGGAGCGCCATTGGGAGCAGTACTTC,CASSQGQERHWEQYF
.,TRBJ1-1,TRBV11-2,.,TGTGCCAGCAGCCCTACAGGGCTTGGGGACACTGAAGCTTTCTTT,CASSPTGLGDTEAFF
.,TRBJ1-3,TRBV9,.,TGTGCCAGCAAGGGACGGAGCTCTGGAAACACCATATATTTT,CASKGRSSGNTIYF
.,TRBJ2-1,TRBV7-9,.,TGTGCCAGCAGCTTAGCGGATGAGCAGTTCTTC,CASSLADEQFF
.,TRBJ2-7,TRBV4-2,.,TGTGCCAGCAGCCAGGGAGTAGGCCTTAACTACGAGCAGTACTTC,CASSQGVGLNYEQYF
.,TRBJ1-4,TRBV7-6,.,TGTGCCAGCAGCTTAAGAAGTTGGACAGCAACTAATGAAAAACTGTTTTTT,CASSLRSWTATNEKLFF
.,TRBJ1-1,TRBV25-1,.,TGTGCCAGCAGACAGGGATACACTGAAGCTTTCTTT,CASRQGYTEAFF
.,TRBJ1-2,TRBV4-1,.,TGCGCCAGCAGCCACCCCAGCTTGACTTTTAACTATGGCTACACCTTC,CASSHPSLTFNYGYTF
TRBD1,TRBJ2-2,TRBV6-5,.,TGTGCCAGCGGCGAGGGGGCGGTAAACACCGGGGAGCTGTTTTTT,CASGEGAVNTGELFF
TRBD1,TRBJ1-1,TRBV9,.,TGTGCCAGCAGCGTTACAGGGGCCACTGAAGCTTTCTTT,CASSVTGATEAFF
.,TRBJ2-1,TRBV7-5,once,.,CVRSFGPGTSGRGEFF
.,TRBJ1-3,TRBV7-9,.,TGTGCCGTCCGGGACACACTCTCTGGAAACACCATATATTTT,CAVRDTLSGNTIYF
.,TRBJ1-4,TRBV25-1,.,TGTGCCAGCAGTGGGTCCGGGAATGAAAAACTGTTTTTT,CASSGSGNEKLFF
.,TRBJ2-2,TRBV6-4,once,TGTGCCAGCAGTGACGGGACAAACACCGGGGAGCTGTTTTTT,CASSDGTNTGELFF
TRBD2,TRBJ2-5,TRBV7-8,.,TGTGCCAGCAGCCTGCGTGGAGCGGGGAACCAAGAGACCCAGTACTTC,CASSLRGAGNQETQYF
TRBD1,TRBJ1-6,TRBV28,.,TGTGCCAGCAGCTGGGACAGGGGAGATTCACCCCTCCACTTT,CASSWDRGDSPLHF
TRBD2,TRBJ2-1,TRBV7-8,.,TGTGCCAGCACCAGACTAGCGAGCTCCTACAATGAGCAGTTCTTC,CASTRLASSYNEQFF
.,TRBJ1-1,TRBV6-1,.,TGTGCCAGCAGTGAAATCACGGGGGGGATCACTGAAGCTTTCTTT,CASSEITGGITEAFF
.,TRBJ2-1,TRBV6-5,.,TGTGCCAGCAGTTACGGGCGGGAGCAGTTCTTC,CASSYGREQFF
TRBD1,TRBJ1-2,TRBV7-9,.,TGTGCCAGCAGCTTGGTAGGACAGGATCCGAACTATGGCTACACCTTC,CASSLVGQDPNYGYTF
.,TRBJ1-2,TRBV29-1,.,TGCAGCGCTCGGGGACCGCCTAACTATGGCTACACCTTC,CSARGPPNYGYTF
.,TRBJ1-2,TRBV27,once,TGTGCCAGCAGTTCGGGCAGCTATGGCTACACCTTC,CASSSGSYGYTF